This T cell receptor (beta chain) was documented in a study of blood T cell repertoires in COVID-19. Study-level information: Researchers got acute and convalescent COVID-19 samples from the United States, Italy and Spain.

Germline loops: CDR1 GTSNPN, CDR2 SVGIG (reference sequence). The V end lost 0 bases, the J end lost 3 bases, and 6 bases lay between the germline ends. This CDR3 region has 13 residues. This clone has only one observation. How the authors handled the data: By means of reference gene primer amplification, nucleated cell counts were estimated. Produced via immunoSEQ multiplex PCR; TCRdb's table is partial and in-frame only. V, J and clone size are taken as reported in that table, and D and trimming were inferred from the DNA itself. This table has over 10,000 clones, over 75% appearing once. Sequenced sample: peripheral blood. This receptor was obtained from a human donor in a cohort sampled during active COVID-19. This chain links TRBV30 with TRBJ1-3, with D hard to call. As DNA, the CDR3 is TGTGCCTGGAGTGTAGCGGTTGGAAACACCATATATTTT. It yields the protein CAWSVAVGNTIYF.